This is a list of T cell receptor beta chains from one sample in a study of T cells after posttransplantation cyclophosphamide. Produced via immunoSEQ multiplex PCR; TCRdb's table is partial and in-frame only. This sample carries 10,000 to 13,000 clones, more than 75% of them seen once, and the ten largest clones take roughly a quarter. The sequencing used CD4+ T cells sorted from PBMCs, collected after allogeneic stem cell transplant with posttransplant cyclophosphamide. The receptors shown here come from a male patient between 25 and 39 years old who received an allogeneic stem cell transplant from a related donor, was CMV-positive, and had acute GVHD only. Some T cells may arise from the graft donor. Both conserved end residues are part of each CDR3. The D gene is left open where the match is weak. A clone size is listed for some rows: how often the clone was seen (once, few, many), or a class if it is expanded.

v_gene	len	j_gene	d_gene	abundance	CDR3aa	CDR3nt
TRBV28	13	TRBJ2-7	TRBD1	NA	CASRGQGVYEQYF	TGTGCCAGCAGGGGACAGGGGGTTTACGAGCAGTACTTC
TRBV7-9	13	TRBJ2-2	NA	NA	CASSLQGTGELFF	TGTGCCAGCAGCTTACAGGGGACCGGGGAGCTGTTTTTT
TRBV19	13	TRBJ1-5	NA	NA	CASSISYYQPQHF	TGTGCCAGTAGTATCTCGTACTATCAGCCCCAGCATTTT
TRBV29-1	14	TRBJ2-3	NA	NA	CSVGGGEGTDTQYF	TGCAGCGTTGGAGGGGGGGAGGGCACAGATACGCAGTATTTT
TRBV5-8	14	TRBJ1-6	TRBD1	NA	CASSMGQGTSPLHF	TGTGCCAGCAGCATGGGACAGGGGACTTCACCCCTCCACTTT
TRBV4-3	13	TRBJ2-1	NA	NA	CASSQDIVVEQFF	TGCGCCAGCAGCCAAGATATAGTGGTAGAGCAGTTCTTC
TRBV5-4	14	TRBJ1-2	TRBD1	NA	CASSLSDRVYGYTF	TGTGCCAGCAGCTTGTCCGACAGGGTCTATGGCTACACCTTC
TRBV7-3	15	TRBJ2-2	NA	NA	CASSLAVANTGELFF	TGTGCCAGCAGCTTAGCGGTGGCGAACACCGGGGAGCTGTTTTTT
TRBV10-3	15	TRBJ2-1	TRBD2	NA	CAISESGTRENEQFF	TGTGCCATCAGTGAGTCCGGGACTAGAGAGAATGAGCAGTTCTTC
TRBV27	13	TRBJ1-2	NA	once	CASSRGNPGGYTF	TGTGCCAGCAGTCGAGGGAATCCAGGTGGCTACACCTTC
TRBV6-1	12	TRBJ1-5	NA	NA	CASSERDQPQHF	TGTGCCAGCAGCGAAAGAGATCAGCCCCAGCATTTT
TRBV2	11	TRBJ2-7	NA	once	CASSPIYEQYF	TGTGCCAGCAGTCCCATTTACGAGCAGTACTTC
TRBV5-4	13	TRBJ2-7	TRBD1	NA	CASSLDRGHEQYF	TGTGCCAGCAGCTTGGACAGGGGCCACGAGCAGTACTTC
TRBV4-2	16	TRBJ2-3	TRBD2	NA	CASSQEGRGSTDTQYF	TGTGCCAGCAGCCAAGAGGGGCGGGGGAGCACAGATACGCAGTATTTT
TRBV28	12	TRBJ1-2	TRBD1	NA	CAAQGDNYGYTF	TGTGCTGCACAGGGGGACAACTATGGCTACACCTTC
TRBV30	12	TRBJ1-2	NA	NA	CAWTAGPSGYTF	TGTGCCTGGACTGCAGGGCCTTCGGGCTACACCTTC
TRBV6-5	15	TRBJ1-2	TRBD1	once	CASSYAGGAGRGYTF	TGTGCCAGCAGTTACGCAGGGGGCGCGGGAAGAGGCTACACCTTC